A few counts support the clone carrying this TCR beta chain. As yet, its antigen is unknown. The data were taken from a study of T cells in Graves' hyperthyroidism and ophthalmopathy. RNA transcripts yielded amplified TCR beta CDR3 regions. First-round RT-PCR with HTBI primers amplified the TCR CDR3 region. TCRdb passed the multiplex PCR reads through MiXCR, listing each CDR3 protein once. Among under 300,000 distinct CDR3 sequences listed, approximately 16% were seen once. Study results and caveats: Clonotypes that were expanded in thyroid above 0.001 mostly appeared in blood too.

CDR1 SGHNT and CDR2 YYREEE come from the germline V gene (reference sequence). This CDR3 region has 14 residues. With 5 bases removed from V and 4 bases from J, the gap between germline ends came to 15 bases. Based on clinical symptoms, serum thyroxine and TRAb, thyroid ultrasound and orbital computed tomography, diagnoses were reached. The sample, blood from the first hyperthyroidism diagnosis, precedes any ophthalmopathy symptoms. The material sequenced was blood. This chain uses TRBV5-4 with TRBJ1-2; D is undetermined. The source of this sequence is a woman between 45 and 60 years old with Graves' hyperthyroidism that later progressed to Graves' ophthalmopathy. The CDR3 loop reads CASRHVSWIYGYTF. CDR3 nucleotide sequence: TGTGCCAGCAGACATGTCTCATGGATCTATGGCTACACCTTC.